The TCR beta chain described here comes from a study of PD-L1 blockade in urothelial cancer (dated by TCRdb to the late 2010s). About the study as a whole: Therapy was started around 2014 for all patients, and atezolizumab 1,200 mg was administered intravenously every 3 weeks. In the same patients, whole exome sequencing and RNA sequencing of pretreatment tumors were performed in addition to TCR sequencing. Eight to ten patients achieved durable clinical benefit and fewer than 25 did not. Twenty-five of 29 patients were identified as males with urothelial cancer of bladder origin, and a prior smoking history was reported by 18 of 29 patients. Blood samples were analyzed at 3 weeks after treatment start (second dose) and at 6 weeks after treatment start. Blood samples gave median yields of around 140,000 T cells and 82,636 unique TCRs, along with a median clonality of approximately 0.084. Durable clinical benefit meant progression-free survival longer than 6 months, and TCR features were also tested against progression-free and overall survival. An ECOG performance status of 0 or 1 was recorded for the patients, and 0 to 3 prior chemotherapy regimens had been received by the patients. Approximately 30 patients had pretreatment blood TCR-seq, about 24 had at least one posttreatment blood collection, and about 24 had tumor TCR-seq. Pretreatment tumor samples and matched peripheral blood, collected serially before and after atezolizumab treatment, underwent TCR sequencing. The study was an exploratory multi-omic analysis of somatic, immune and clinical correlates of response to PD-L1 blockade with atezolizumab in urothelial cancer. On the study overall, not on this receptor specifically: Patients with durable benefit showed greater expansion of tumor-associated TCR clones in peripheral blood 3 weeks after starting treatment (n ≈ 20, p = 0.022). Small sample size (n ≈ 29) and many exploratory analyses mean the results are intended to be hypothesis-generating. Improved progression-free and overall survival was found to be associated with pretreatment peripheral blood TCR clonality below the median.

As for this clone: This clone's antigen is unknown. Within one base of it there is no much larger clone, and no base qualities were kept.

The label giving this sample's time point can be read as: pretreatment peripheral blood. A total of about 31 patients with locally advanced or metastatic urothelial carcinoma, treated at Memorial Sloan Kettering on a trial protocol, made up the cohort. Peripheral blood mononuclear cells were collected from each patient pretreatment and during treatment, giving between 1 and 8 total time points per patient. The Qiagen DNeasy Blood extraction kit was used to purify genomic DNA from total PBMCs and tumor samples. PBMCs were collected pretreatment and during treatment and were isolated and stored as previously described. Synthetic TCR analog templates were spiked into each PCR to estimate absolute template abundance from read counts. The immunoSEQ assay used bias-controlled V and J gene primers to amplify TCRbeta CDR3 regions from genomic DNA. Sequencing of rearranged TCRbeta segments was performed at approximately 20X coverage. Turning to the authors' computational methods: Sequencing errors were corrected by clustering, and CDR3s were annotated against IMGT so that V, D and J genes could be assigned. Only productive TCRbeta rearrangements were used in downstream analyses, excluding out-of-frame or stop-codon sequences. Clonality was computed as one minus Shannon entropy normalized by the log of the number of unique productive sequences. Clones differing between time points or between blood and tumor were identified using Fisher's exact test with Benjamini-Hochberg correction, with an adjusted p below 0.01 applied as the threshold. Drawn from immuneACCESS, this table holds only the in-frame rearrangements with V and J called that TCRdb kept. Clones are partly lost; checked studies trace under half to an unresolved V gene and leave the rest unexplained. The V and J calls and clone size come from that table; D and trimming were worked out from the DNA. Counted in this sample were 100,000 to 150,000 clones; less than 85% of them appeared once. The top ten hold around 3.2% of the sample.

Per the germline V gene, SNHLY is the CDR1 and FYNNEI is the CDR2. From its cysteine to its phenylalanine, the CDR3 spans 13 amino acids. Just CDR3 DNA is preserved here, 39 bases in frame from base 1. V gives up 2 bases and J gives up 6 bases, and the segment between their germline ends measures 11 bases. The chain joins TRBV2 to TRBJ2-7; a tentative D match to TRBD1 spans 5 bases. The material sequenced was PBMCs, taken around atezolizumab (anti-PD-L1) treatment. The sequence was collected from a middle-aged man with urothelial cancer. The DNA sequence follows: TGTGCCAGCAGTGAATCTTGGGGCCTCGAGCAGTACTTC. It codes for CASSESWGLEQYF.